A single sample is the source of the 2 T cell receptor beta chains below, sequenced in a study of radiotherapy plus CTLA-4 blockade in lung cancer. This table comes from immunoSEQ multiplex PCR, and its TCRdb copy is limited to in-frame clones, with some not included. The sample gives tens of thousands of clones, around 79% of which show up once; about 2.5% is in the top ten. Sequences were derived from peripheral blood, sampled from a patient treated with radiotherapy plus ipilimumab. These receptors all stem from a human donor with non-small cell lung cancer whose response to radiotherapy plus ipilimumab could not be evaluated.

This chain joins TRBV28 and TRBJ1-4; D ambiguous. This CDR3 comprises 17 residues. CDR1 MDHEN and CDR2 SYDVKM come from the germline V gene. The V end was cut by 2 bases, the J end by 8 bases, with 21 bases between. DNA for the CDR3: TGTGCCAGCAGTTTAAGGGTGGTGGAGGGTGTGGGGGAAAAACTGTTTTTT. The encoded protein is CASSLRVVEGVGEKLFF.

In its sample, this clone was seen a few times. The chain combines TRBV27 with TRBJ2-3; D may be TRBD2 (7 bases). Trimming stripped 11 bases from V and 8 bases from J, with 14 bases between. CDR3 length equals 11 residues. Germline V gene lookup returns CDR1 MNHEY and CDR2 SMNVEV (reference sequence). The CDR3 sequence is CAPRGGGTQYF. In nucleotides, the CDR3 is TGTGCCCCCCGGGGAGGGGGTACGCAGTATTTT.